The next 27 T cell receptor beta chains were all read from a single sample in a study of T cells in Graves' hyperthyroidism and ophthalmopathy. What was amplified from RNA transcripts were TCR beta CDR3 regions. The TCR CDR3 was amplified in a first-round RT-PCR using the HTBI primer set. TCRdb re-analysed the multiplex PCR reads in MiXCR, keeping a single row per CDR3 protein. The sample has around 540,000 distinct CDR3 sequences, approximately 44% seen once. The source material was peripheral blood or thyroid tissue (not recorded which). The receptors were sampled from a woman aged 18-29 years with Graves' hyperthyroidism.

This chain connects TRBV15 to TRBJ2-7; 7 positions agree with TRBD1. The ends lost 3 bases at V and 6 bases at J; junction bases unmatched: 8. The CDR3 length is 14 residues. Per germline, CDR1 LNHNV and CDR2 YYDKDF (reference sequence). This CDR3 is CATSSDRVAGEQYF. For the CDR3, the DNA is TGTGCCACCAGCAGTGACAGGGTGGCGGGCGAGCAGTACTTC.

As to this clonotype: The final CDR3 position lacks the conserved phenylalanine or tryptophan, pointing to a likely read error. The limits of the CDR3 on the DNA are not certain, so only TCRdb's listed CDR3 is given. This CDR3 reads CASSELDPENY. This chain joins TRBV25-1 and TRBJ2-5. Germline CDR1 and CDR2: MGHDK and SYGVNS. The CDR3 spans 11 amino acids, including both terminal residues.

This clonotype was counted ten times or more. The V gene is TRBV2, the J gene TRBJ1-1; 7 positions agree with TRBD1. Unmatched junction bases numbered 10, after V lost 7 bases and J lost 5 bases. This CDR3 is built from 14 residues. Germline values: CDR1 SNHLY, CDR2 FYNNEI. CDR3 nucleotide sequence: TGTGCCAGCACCGAAAGACAGGGATGGACTGAAGCTTTCTTT. Protein sequence: CASTERQGWTEAFF.

This clonotype was seen a few times. This chain connects TRBV19 to TRBJ2-5; TRBD2 aligns across 8 bases. The CDR3 is 15 amino acids. V dropped 3 bases and J dropped 7; count of bases not matched to a gene: 10. The V gene's germline CDR1 is LNHDA and CDR2 SQIVND (reference sequence). Written as DNA, the CDR3 is TGTGCCAGTAGTATCCCTGGGACTAGAATAGGGACCCAGTACTTC. Translation: CASSIPGTRIGTQYF.

This sequence joins TRBV7-2 and TRBJ2-5; 15 bases are a match to TRBD2. The CDR3 is made up of 18 amino acids. Trimming at V came to 4 bases and at J to 7 bases, leaving 13 bases not matched to a gene. Germline CDR1 and CDR2: SGHTA and FQGNSA. CDR3 in DNA: TGTGCCAGCAGCTCCCAACTCGGGACTAGCGGGAGGAGTGTGACCCAGTACTTC. This gives the protein CASSSQLGTSGRSVTQYF.

This clonotype has a handful of counts. The chain employs TRBV29-1 and TRBJ2-3; D might be TRBD1 (6 bases). Germline V gene lookup returns CDR1 SQVTM and CDR2 ANQGSEA. Trimming pared 7 bases from V and 4 bases from J, leaving 15 bases between. The CDR3 sequence is 13 residues long. The CDR3 is CSARTEGPDTQYF. The CDR3 nucleotides read TGCAGCGCTAGGACAGAGGGACCAGATACGCAGTATTTT.

Details on this clonotype: An end of the junction differs from the germline gene, which may be a read error. The genes are TRBV7-3 and TRBJ1-4, with TRBD1 matching 9 bases. Matching the DNA end better, TRBJ2-2 makes the J call doubtful. The CDR3 spans 16 residues. Germline V CDR1 and CDR2: SGHTA, FQGTGA. CDR3 sequence reads: CATSNTGQGETGELFF. CDR3 coding DNA: TGCGCCACCTCGAACACGGGACAGGGAGAAACCGGGGAGCTGTTTTTT.

The chain is built from TRBV10-2 and TRBJ2-2, with TRBD2 matching over 15 bases. Germline CDR1 WSHSY, CDR2 SAAADI. The V gene end was trimmed by 4 bases and the J gene end by 4 bases; junction bases not matched to a gene: 4. The CDR3 has 17 amino acids. The CDR3 DNA follows: TGCGCCAGCAGTGGGACTAGCGGGAGGGCCACCACCGGGGAGCTGTTTTTT. It encodes CASSGTSGRATTGELFF.

This clonotype was picked up a small number of times. The rearrangement joins TRBV2 to TRBJ2-7; 7 bases agree with TRBD1. Per germline, CDR1 SNHLY and CDR2 FYNNEI. V was pared by 10 bases and J by 3 bases, with 15 bases of the junction left unmatched. This CDR3 spans 15 amino acids. The CDR3 coding sequence is TGTGCCACCGCAAGTACCGGGACAGCAAGCTACGAGCAGTACTTC. It codes for CATASTGTASYEQYF. The full variable domain, completed using reference TRBV2 and TRBJ2-7, is EPEVTQTPSHQVTQMGQEVILRCVPISNHLYFYWYRQILGQKVEFLVSFYNNEISEKSEIFDDQFSVERPDGSNFTLKIRSTKLEDSAMYFCATASTGTASYEQYFGPGTRLTVT.

This clonotype was observed many times. This rearrangement joins TRBV5-1 to TRBJ1-1; a possible D gene is TRBD1 (6 bases). The CDR3 has 14 amino acids. CDR1 and CDR2 (germline): SGHRS, YFSETQ. V was clipped by 4 bases and J by 3 bases, with 13 bases between them. CDR3 sequence: CASSAGQWDTEAFF. DNA for the CDR3: TGCGCCAGCAGCGCTGGACAGTGGGACACTGAAGCTTTCTTT.

In the case of this clonotype: One end of the junction does not line up with germline, which may come from a read error. CDR3 coding DNA: TGCAGCGTGGGGGCGGACCTCGGTAATGAAAAGCTGTTTTTT. This codes for CSVGADLGNEKLFF. The chain joins TRBV29-1 to TRBJ1-4; D possibly corresponds to TRBD1 (6 bases). Germline CDR1 SQVTM, CDR2 ANQGSEA. This CDR3 is built from 14 residues. The whole variable domain, remainder taken from reference TRBV29-1 and TRBJ1-4, is SAVISQKPSRDICQRGTSLTIQCQVDSQVTMMFWYRQQPGQSLTLIATANQGSEATYESGFVIDKFPISRPNLTFSTLTVSNMSPEDSSIYLCSVGADLGNEKLFFGSGTQLSVL.

The V and J genes are TRBV2 and TRBJ1-5, with D possibly being TRBD1 (6 bases). Germline lookup yields CDR1 SNHLY and CDR2 FYNNEI. Trimming stripped 5 bases from V and 2 bases from J, with 13 bases between. The CDR3 sequence is 15 residues long. CDR3 DNA sequence: TGTGCCAGCAGTTACCAACAGGGCGGCAATCAGCCCCAGCATTTT. Translating gives CASSYQQGGNQPQHF.

The chain joins TRBV9 to TRBJ1-1; a weak D match, TRBD1 (5 bases). Trimming left V 3 bases short and J 4 bases short, with 13 bases between. Looked up from germline, CDR1 is SGDLS and CDR2 is YYNGEE. The CDR3 totals 14 residues. This CDR3 is CASSGGGVGTEAFF. CDR3 DNA: TGTGCCAGCAGCGGTGGGGGGGTGGGCACTGAAGCTTTCTTT.

The V call is TRBV10-3, the J call TRBJ2-7; D is unresolved. V was clipped by 3 bases and J by 0 bases, with 18 bases between them. Germline V gene data show CDR1 as ENHRY and CDR2 as SYGVKD. This CDR3 spans 17 amino acids. The chain's CDR3 is CAISDLSRQESSYEQYF. In DNA, the CDR3 is TGTGCCATCAGTGACCTTAGTCGGCAGGAGTCCTCCTACGAGCAGTACTTC.

Only a few counts were recorded for this clonotype. The chain has TRBV7-9 and TRBJ2-5; D might be TRBD1 (6 bases). Trimming left V 5 bases short and J 1 base short, with 11 bases between. The germline CDR1 and CDR2 sequences are SEHNR and FQNEAQ (reference sequence). This CDR3 has 14 amino acids. CDR3 nucleotide sequence: TGTGCCAGCAGCCCAGGGGCTCGCCAAGAGACCCAGTACTTC. It codes for CASSPGARQETQYF.

This clonotype was seen ten or more times. This chain connects TRBV29-1 to TRBJ1-1; D is uncertain. Germline V gives CDR1 SQVTM, CDR2 ANQGSEA. V was pared by 6 bases and J by 0 bases, with 8 bases between. The CDR3 sequence is 12 residues long. Written as DNA, the CDR3 is TGCAGCGTCTCAATCATGAACACTGAAGCTTTCTTT. Translated, it gives CSVSIMNTEAFF.

The gene calls are TRBV4-1 and TRBJ1-1, with TRBD1 matching over 9 bases. This CDR3 has 15 residues. Looked up from germline, CDR1 is MGHRA and CDR2 is YSYEKL. V lost 3 bases, J lost 4 bases, and 6 bases stayed unmatched. The chain's CDR3 is CASSQLGTGRTEAFF. CDR3 coding DNA: TGCGCCAGCAGCCAGCTGGGGACAGGGCGCACTGAAGCTTTCTTT.

This sequence joins TRBV29-1 and TRBJ2-7; the match to TRBD1 covers 12 bases. TRBJ2-1 matches the DNA end more closely, so the J call is doubtful. This CDR3 spans 15 amino acids. Germline lookup yields CDR1 SQVTM and CDR2 ANQGSEA. The CDR3 DNA sequence: TGCAGCGTGGCCGGGACAGGGGGCCGGTGGGATGAGCAGTTCTTC. It yields the protein CSVAGTGGRWDEQFF.

The CDR3 protein is CASSWTGDNEKLFF. The CDR3 region has the DNA TGTGCCAGCAGTTGGACAGGGGATAATGAAAAACTGTTTTTT. The chain recombines TRBV7-9 with TRBJ1-4, with 9 bases lining up with TRBD1. Germline V gene lookup returns CDR1 SEHNR and CDR2 FQNEAQ (reference sequence). The ends lost 6 bases at V and 4 bases at J; junction bases unmatched: 3. CDR3 size: 14 residues.

This clonotype was observed a handful of times. This chain links TRBV2 with TRBJ2-2; D gene unclear. Germline V gene sequence: CDR1 SNHLY, CDR2 FYNNEI. Trimming removed 2 bases at V and 6 bases at J, with 7 bases between. The CDR3 spans 13 residues. The CDR3 sequence is CASSEYNSGELFF. The CDR3 bases are TGTGCCAGCAGTGAATACAACTCCGGGGAGCTGTTTTTT.

The chain has TRBV13 and TRBJ2-7; D is perhaps TRBD1 (5 bases). Looked up from germline, CDR1 is PRHDT and CDR2 is FYEKMQ (reference sequence). The CDR3 loop spans 17 amino acids. Trimming removed 0 bases from V and 2 bases from J, with 17 bases in between. The CDR3 sequence: CASSLGFGHYQAYEQYF. The CDR3 DNA is TGTGCCAGCAGCTTAGGCTTTGGACATTACCAAGCCTACGAGCAGTACTTC.

This clonotype showed up many times. The chain links TRBV15 to TRBJ2-7; 9 bases map to TRBD2. V lost 6 bases to trimming and J lost 2 bases; unmatched junction nucleotides: 5. The CDR3 sequence is 14 residues long. In germline, CDR1 is LNHNV, CDR2 YYDKDF (reference sequence). The CDR3 loop reads CATRVAGDTYEQYF. CDR3 nucleotide sequence: TGTGCCACCAGAGTAGCGGGAGACACCTACGAGCAGTACTTC.

This clonotype was detected once. The chain uses TRBV7-2 and TRBJ2-6; 8 nucleotides line up with TRBD1. This CDR3 has 20 amino acids. The V and J ends lost 11 bases and 2 bases, in that order; junction bases with no gene match: 23. CDR1 is SGHTA and CDR2 is FQGNSA in the germline V gene. CDR3 bases: TGTGCCTGGAGTGTTTGGGGGACAGGTCCTCAAGGGGCTGGGGCCAACGTCCTGACTTTC. This encodes CAWSVWGTGPQGAGANVLTF.

This clonotype has just a few counts. A much larger clone differs from this one at a single base, so this may be a read error. This chain connects TRBV29-1 to TRBJ2-5; the match to TRBD2 covers 7 bases. The CDR3 sequence is 13 residues long. The germline CDR1 and CDR2 sequences are SQVTM and ANQGSEA. CDR3 coding DNA: TGCAGCGCCCCATGGGAGGGAGGAGAGGCCCAGTACTTC. Protein: CSAPWEGGEAQYF.

The chain combines TRBV2 with TRBJ2-2; tentatively, D is TRBD2 (6 bases). Trimming pared 6 bases from V and 1 base from J, leaving 9 bases between. The CDR3 covers 14 residues. CDR1 and CDR2 (germline): SNHLY, FYNNEI. The CDR3 sequence: CASRIAENTGELFF. Written as DNA, the CDR3 is TGTGCCAGCAGGATAGCGGAGAACACCGGGGAGCTGTTTTTT.

This clonotype was picked up a small number of times. The chain couples TRBV5-6 to TRBJ1-2; a possible D gene is TRBD1 (5 bases). The CDR3 runs to 14 residues. V was trimmed by 0 bases and J by 2 bases, leaving 8 bases between them. CDR1 is SGHDT and CDR2 is YYEEEE in the germline V gene. CDR3 in amino acids: CASSLAGRNYGYTF. For the CDR3, the DNA is TGTGCCAGCAGCTTGGCGGGGCGGAACTATGGCTACACCTTC.

This chain connects TRBV10-3 to TRBJ1-6; a possible D gene is TRBD1 (6 bases). Germline values: CDR1 ENHRY, CDR2 SYGVKD. The CDR3 is made up of 14 amino acids. With 3 bases removed from V and 7 bases from J, the gap between germline ends came to 10 bases. This CDR3 is CAISEVQGNSPLHF. In nucleotides, the CDR3 is TGTGCCATCAGTGAAGTTCAGGGGAATTCACCCCTCCACTTT.